This T cell receptor (beta chain) emerged from a study of response to subunit inactivated influenza vaccine. Study-wide results and caveats: That few new T cells are recruited by each seasonal influenza vaccination was the authors' suggestion.

V lost 4 bases and J lost 0, with 13 bases in between. The CDR3 spans 16 residues. Germline assignment: CDR1 KGHDR and CDR2 SFDVKD. Remarks on this clonotype: What it binds is unknown.

TCRdb reprocessed the RT-PCR reads with MiXCR, giving one entry per CDR3 protein. The sample contains 500,000 to 600,000 distinct CDR3 sequences, 13% of which appear only once. The material sequenced was PBMCs from blood, taken around seven weeks after vaccination. V usage is TRBV24-1 and J usage is TRBJ2-3; D is unclear. The receptor was isolated from a man aged 45-65 years who received an inactivated influenza vaccine. CDR3 region: CATSDVPGFSTDTQYF. CDR3 DNA: TGTGCCACCAGTGACGTCCCCGGCTTTAGCACAGATACGCAGTATTTT.